The sequence of this T cell receptor beta chain was determined in a study of blood T cells in healthy people across ages. A J-beta primer mix and a sample-barcoded 5' primer were used in a second PCR of roughly 6 to 11 cycles. TCRdb independently ran MiXCR on the 5' RACE reads; one entry per CDR3 protein. The sample has about a million distinct CDR3 sequences, 35% to 40% seen once. This clonotype was found a few times. Germline CDR1 reads MGHDK; CDR2 reads SYGVNS. The CDR3 runs 15 residues. V shed 2 bases and J shed 6 bases, with 16 bases lying between them. This receptor was identified in a man in his late teens or twenties in good health. The rearrangement links TRBV25-1 to TRBJ1-2; no clear D gene. The sequenced material came from blood. The CDR3 loop reads CASSEDRRGLHGYTF. The CDR3 DNA is TGTGCCAGCAGTGAAGACCGGCGAGGGTTGCATGGCTACACCTTC.